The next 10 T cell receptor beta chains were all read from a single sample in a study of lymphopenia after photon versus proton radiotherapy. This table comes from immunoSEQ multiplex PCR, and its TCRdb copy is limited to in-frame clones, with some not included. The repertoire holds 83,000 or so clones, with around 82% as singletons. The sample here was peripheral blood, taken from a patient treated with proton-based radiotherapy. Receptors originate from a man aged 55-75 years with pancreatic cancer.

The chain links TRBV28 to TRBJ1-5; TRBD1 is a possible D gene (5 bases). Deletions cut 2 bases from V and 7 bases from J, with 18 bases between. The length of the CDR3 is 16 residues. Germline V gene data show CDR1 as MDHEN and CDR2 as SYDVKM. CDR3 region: CASSLVPGEGRQPQHF. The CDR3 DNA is TGTGCCAGCAGTTTAGTACCGGGGGAAGGAAGGCAGCCCCAGCATTTT.

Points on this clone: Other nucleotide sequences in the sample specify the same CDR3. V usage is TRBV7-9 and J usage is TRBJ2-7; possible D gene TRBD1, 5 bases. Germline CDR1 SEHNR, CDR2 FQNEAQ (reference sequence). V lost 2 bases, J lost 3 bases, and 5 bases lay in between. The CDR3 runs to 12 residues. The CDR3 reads CASSLQGYEQYF. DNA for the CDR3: TGTGCCAGCAGCTTACAGGGCTACGAGCAGTACTTC. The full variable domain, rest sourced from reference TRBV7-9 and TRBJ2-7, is DTGVSQNPRHKITKRGQNVTFRCDPISEHNRLYWYRQTLGQGPEFLTYFQNEAQLEKSRLLSDRFSAERPKGSFSTLEIQRTEQGDSAMYLCASSLQGYEQYFGPGTRLTVT.

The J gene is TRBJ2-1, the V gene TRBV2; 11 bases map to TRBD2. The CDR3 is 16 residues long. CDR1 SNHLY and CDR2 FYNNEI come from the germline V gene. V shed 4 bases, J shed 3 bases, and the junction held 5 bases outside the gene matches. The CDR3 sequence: CASSVTSGMYYNEQFF. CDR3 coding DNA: TGTGCCAGCAGTGTGACTAGCGGGATGTACTACAATGAGCAGTTCTTC.

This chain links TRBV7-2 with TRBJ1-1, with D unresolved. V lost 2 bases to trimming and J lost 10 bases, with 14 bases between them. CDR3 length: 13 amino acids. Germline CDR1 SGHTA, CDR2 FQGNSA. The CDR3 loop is CASSLRQVSGAFF. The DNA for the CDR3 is TGTGCCAGCAGCTTACGGCAAGTATCCGGAGCTTTCTTT.

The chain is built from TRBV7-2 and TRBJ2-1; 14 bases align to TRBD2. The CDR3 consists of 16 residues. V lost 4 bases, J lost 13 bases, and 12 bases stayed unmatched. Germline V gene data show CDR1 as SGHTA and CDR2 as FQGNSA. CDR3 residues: CASSSGLAGGSTSQFF. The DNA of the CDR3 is TGTGCCAGCAGCTCAGGACTAGCGGGAGGTTCAACCAGTCAGTTCTTC.

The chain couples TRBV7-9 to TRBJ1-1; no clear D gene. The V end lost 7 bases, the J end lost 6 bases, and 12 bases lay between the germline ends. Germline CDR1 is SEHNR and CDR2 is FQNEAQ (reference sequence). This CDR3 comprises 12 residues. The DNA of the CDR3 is TGTGCCAGCAACTCGGCGGGAGCTGAAGCTTTCTTT. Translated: CASNSAGAEAFF.

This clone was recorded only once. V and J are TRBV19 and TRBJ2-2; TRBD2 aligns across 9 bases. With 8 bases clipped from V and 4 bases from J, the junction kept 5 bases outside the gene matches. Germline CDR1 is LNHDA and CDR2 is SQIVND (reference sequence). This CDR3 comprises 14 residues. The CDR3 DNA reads TGTGCCAGTGACGGGGGACTAGCCACCGGGGAGCTGTTTTTT. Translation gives CASDGGLATGELFF.

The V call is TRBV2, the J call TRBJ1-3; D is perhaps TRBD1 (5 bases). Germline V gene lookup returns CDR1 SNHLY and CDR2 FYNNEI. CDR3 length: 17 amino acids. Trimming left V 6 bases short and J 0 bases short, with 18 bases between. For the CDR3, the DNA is TGTGCCAGCAGGCCCGGGACTCTTGGGGTCTCTGGAAACACCATATATTTT. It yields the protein CASRPGTLGVSGNTIYF.

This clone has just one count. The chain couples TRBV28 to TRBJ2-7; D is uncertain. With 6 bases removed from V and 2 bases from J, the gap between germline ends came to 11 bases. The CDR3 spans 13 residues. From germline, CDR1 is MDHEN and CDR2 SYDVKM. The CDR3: CASSPNPAYEQYF. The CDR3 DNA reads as TGTGCCAGCAGCCCTAATCCGGCCTACGAGCAGTACTTC.

CDR3 in DNA: TGCGCCAGCACGCGAGGGGTCGGGGGGAATGAAAAACTGTTTTTT. It codes for CASTRGVGGNEKLFF. This chain uses TRBV5-1 with TRBJ1-4; perhaps TRBD1 as D (5 bases). There are 15 residues in the CDR3. Germline-derived CDR1 and CDR2 are SGHRS and YFSETQ. Deletions cut 6 bases from V and 5 bases from J, with 17 bases between. The complete variable domain, with remaining parts taken from reference TRBV5-1 and TRBJ1-4, reads KAGVTQTPRYLIKTRGQQVTLSCSPISGHRSVSWYQQTPGQGLQFLFEYFSETQRNKGNFPGRFSGRQFSNSRSEMNVSTLELGDSALYLCASTRGVGGNEKLFFGSGTQLSVL.